Detailed here is one T cell receptor beta chain. The antigen it binds to is not known. No base quality values were provided; no much bigger clone lies one nucleotide off. The data originate from a study of blood T cell repertoires in COVID-19 (dated by TCRdb to the early 2020s). About the study as a whole: Samples from collaborators originated in the United States, Italy and Spain and spanned both the acute and convalescent phases of COVID-19. The prospective study material was composed of cDNA or gDNA derived from T cells, B-cell-depleted T cells, or PBMCs. Subjects who had been exposed to COVID-19, were actively infected with it, or had recovered from it provided the deeply sampled blood TCRbeta repertoires that made up the dataset. The repertoires were released in a freely available public database intended as a resource for research on the immune response to SARS-CoV-2. Samples came from the ongoing ImmuneRACE study (first 160 participants) plus 1,254 subjects from 6 global collaborators. The sample metadata nearly always contained a de-identified subject ID, COVID-19 status, age in years and sex. Where HLA class I and class II types were available, the types were taken from metadata supplied by the sample provider, not from assay-based typing.

CDR1 LNHDA and CDR2 SQIVND were looked up in the germline V gene (reference sequence). Relative to germline, V is 3 bases shorter and J is 4 bases shorter, with 9 bases between their ends. There are 13 amino acids in the CDR3, from cysteine to phenylalanine inclusive. Left in the record is the CDR3 DNA by itself, 39 bases read in frame from the first base. General study outcomes and caveats: Clinical and demographic metadata were provided uncurated, with the amount varying by source and participant.

TCRbeta CDR3 regions were amplified from genomic DNA by means of the immunoSEQ Assay, a bias-controlled multiplex PCR. Under the source paper's analysis protocol: Within the assay, amplification of reference gene primers was used to estimate how many nucleated cells each sample contained. Sequence reads were collapsed and filtered to measure the absolute abundance of every unique TCRbeta CDR3 rearrangement. For each sample, productive Simpson clonality was calculated by taking the square root of Simpson's diversity index across productive rearrangements. This is the immuneACCESS table as TCRdb keeps it, with only in-frame sequences that have V and J called. A part of the clones is gone; compared with another copy, unresolved V genes explain less than half, and the rest is unexplained. Clone size and V and J calls were adopted from that table, with D and trimming inferred from the DNA. The sample data list just over 650,000 clones, and 90% of these were observed just once. The top ten hold under 0.3% of the sample.

Each collaborating institution followed its own protocols to collect whole blood in K2EDTA tubes. For TCRbeta analysis, collaborators shipped samples in one of three forms: frozen whole blood, isolated PBMCs, or DNA extracted from either of those sample types. The rearranged chain carries TRBV19 and TRBJ1-1; TRBD1 is a weak D gene call, 6 bases matching. This TCR derives from a woman in her late teens or twenties with acute or convalescent COVID-19. Sequenced: peripheral blood. CDR3 loop: CASSISRGTEAFF. The nucleotide sequence is TGTGCCAGTAGTATTTCCAGGGGCACTGAAGCTTTCTTT.